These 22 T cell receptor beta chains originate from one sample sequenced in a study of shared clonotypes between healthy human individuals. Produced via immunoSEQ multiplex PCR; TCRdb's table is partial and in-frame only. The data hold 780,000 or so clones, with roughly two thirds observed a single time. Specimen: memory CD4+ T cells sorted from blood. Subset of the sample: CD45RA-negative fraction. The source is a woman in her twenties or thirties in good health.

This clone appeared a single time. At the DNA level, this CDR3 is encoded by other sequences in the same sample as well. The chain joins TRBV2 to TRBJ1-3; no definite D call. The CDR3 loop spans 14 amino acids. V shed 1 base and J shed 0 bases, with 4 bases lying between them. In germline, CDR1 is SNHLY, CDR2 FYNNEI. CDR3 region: CASSEGSSGNTIYF. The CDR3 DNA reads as TGTGCCAGCAGTGAAGGCAGCTCTGGAAACACCATATATTTT. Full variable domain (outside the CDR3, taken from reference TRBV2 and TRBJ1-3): EPEVTQTPSHQVTQMGQEVILRCVPISNHLYFYWYRQILGQKVEFLVSFYNNEISEKSEIFDDQFSVERPDGSNFTLKIRSTKLEDSAMYFCASSEGSSGNTIYFGEGSWLTVV.

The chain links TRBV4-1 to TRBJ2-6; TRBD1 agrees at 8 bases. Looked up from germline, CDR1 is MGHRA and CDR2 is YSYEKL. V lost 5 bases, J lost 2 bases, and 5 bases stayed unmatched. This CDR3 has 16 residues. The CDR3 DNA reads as TGCGCCAGCAGCTTGGACAGGGTAGCTGGGGCCAACGTCCTGACTTTC. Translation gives CASSLDRVAGANVLTF.

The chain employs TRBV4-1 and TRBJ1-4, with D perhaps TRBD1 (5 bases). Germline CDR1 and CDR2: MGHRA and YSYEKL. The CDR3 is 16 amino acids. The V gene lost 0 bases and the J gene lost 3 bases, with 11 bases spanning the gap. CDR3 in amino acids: CASSQDPDIANEKLFF. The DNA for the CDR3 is TGCGCCAGCAGCCAAGATCCGGACATAGCTAATGAAAAACTGTTTTTT.

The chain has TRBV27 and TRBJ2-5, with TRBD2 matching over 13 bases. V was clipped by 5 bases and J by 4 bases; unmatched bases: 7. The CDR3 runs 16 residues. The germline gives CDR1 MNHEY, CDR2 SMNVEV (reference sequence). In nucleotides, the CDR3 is TGTGCCAGCAGTCCCCGGACTAGCGGGAGTTCAGAGACCCAGTACTTC. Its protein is CASSPRTSGSSETQYF.

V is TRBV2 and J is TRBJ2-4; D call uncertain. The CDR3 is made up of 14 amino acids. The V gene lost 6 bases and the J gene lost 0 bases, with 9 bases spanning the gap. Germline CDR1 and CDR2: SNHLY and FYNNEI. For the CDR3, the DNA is TGTGCCAGCAGGAACTCGGTAGCCAAAAACATTCAGTACTTC. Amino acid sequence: CASRNSVAKNIQYF.

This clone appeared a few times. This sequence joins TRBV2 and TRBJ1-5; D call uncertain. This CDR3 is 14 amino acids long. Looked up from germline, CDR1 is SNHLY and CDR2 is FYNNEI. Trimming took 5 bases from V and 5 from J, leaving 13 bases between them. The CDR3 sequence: CASSTNSGDQPQHF. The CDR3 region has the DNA TGTGCCAGCAGTACGAACAGTGGGGATCAGCCCCAGCATTTT.

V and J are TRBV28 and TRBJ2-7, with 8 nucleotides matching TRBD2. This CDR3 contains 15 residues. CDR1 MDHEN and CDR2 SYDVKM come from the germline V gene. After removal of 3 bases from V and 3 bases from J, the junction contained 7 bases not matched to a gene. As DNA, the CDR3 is TGTGCCAGCAGTTTTCAAGGAACTAGCGGCTACGAGCAGTACTTC. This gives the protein CASSFQGTSGYEQYF.

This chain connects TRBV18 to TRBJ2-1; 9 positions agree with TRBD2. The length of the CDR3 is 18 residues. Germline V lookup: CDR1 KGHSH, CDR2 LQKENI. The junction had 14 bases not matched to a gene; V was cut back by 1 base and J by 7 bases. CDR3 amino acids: CASSPLPRLAGNKNEQFF. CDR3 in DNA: TGTGCCAGCTCACCACTGCCTCGCCTAGCGGGAAATAAAAATGAGCAGTTCTTC.

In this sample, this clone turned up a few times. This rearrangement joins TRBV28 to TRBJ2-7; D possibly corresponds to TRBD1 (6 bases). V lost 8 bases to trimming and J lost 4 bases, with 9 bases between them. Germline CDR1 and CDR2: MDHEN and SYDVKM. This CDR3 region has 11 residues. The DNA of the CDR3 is TGTGCCAGCGTTGGACAGTACGAGCAGTACTTC. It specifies CASVGQYEQYF. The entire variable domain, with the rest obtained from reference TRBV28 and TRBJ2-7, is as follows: DVKVTQSSRYLVKRTGEKVFLECVQDMDHENMFWYRQDPGLGLRLIYFSYDVKMKEKGDIPEGYSVSREKKERFSLILESASTNQTSMYLCASVGQYEQYFGPGTRLTVT.

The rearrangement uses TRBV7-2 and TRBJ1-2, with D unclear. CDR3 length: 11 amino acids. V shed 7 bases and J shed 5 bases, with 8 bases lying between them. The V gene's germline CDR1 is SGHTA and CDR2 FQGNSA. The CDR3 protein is CASTPGYGYTF. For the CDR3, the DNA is TGTGCCAGCACCCCGGGGTATGGCTACACCTTC.

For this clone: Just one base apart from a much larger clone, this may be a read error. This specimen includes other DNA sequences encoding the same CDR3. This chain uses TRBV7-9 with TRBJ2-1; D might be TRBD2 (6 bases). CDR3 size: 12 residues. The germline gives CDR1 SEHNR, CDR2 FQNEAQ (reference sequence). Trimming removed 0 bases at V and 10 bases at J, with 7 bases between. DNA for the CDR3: TGTGCCAGCAGCTTAGCGGAGGGCGAGCAGTTCTTC. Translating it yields CASSLAEGEQFF.

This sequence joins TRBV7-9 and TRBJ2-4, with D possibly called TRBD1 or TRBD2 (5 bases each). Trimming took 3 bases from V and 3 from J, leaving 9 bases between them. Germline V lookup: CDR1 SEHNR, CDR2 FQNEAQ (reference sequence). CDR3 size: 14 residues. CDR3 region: CASSFGAHKNIQYF. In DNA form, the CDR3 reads TGTGCCAGCAGCTTCGGGGCTCACAAAAACATTCAGTACTTC.

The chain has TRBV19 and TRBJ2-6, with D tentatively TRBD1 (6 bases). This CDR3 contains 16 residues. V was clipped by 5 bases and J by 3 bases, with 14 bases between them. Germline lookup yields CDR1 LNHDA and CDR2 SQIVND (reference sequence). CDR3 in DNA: TGTGCCAGTAGTTCCTCACAGGGCTTTGGGGCCAACGTCCTGACTTTC. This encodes CASSSSQGFGANVLTF.

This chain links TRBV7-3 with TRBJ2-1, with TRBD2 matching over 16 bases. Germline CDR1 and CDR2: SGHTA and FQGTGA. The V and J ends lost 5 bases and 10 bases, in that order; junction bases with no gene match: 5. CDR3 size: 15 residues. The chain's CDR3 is CASSPGLAGGREQFF. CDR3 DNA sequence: TGTGCCAGCAGCCCGGGACTAGCGGGGGGGAGGGAGCAGTTCTTC.

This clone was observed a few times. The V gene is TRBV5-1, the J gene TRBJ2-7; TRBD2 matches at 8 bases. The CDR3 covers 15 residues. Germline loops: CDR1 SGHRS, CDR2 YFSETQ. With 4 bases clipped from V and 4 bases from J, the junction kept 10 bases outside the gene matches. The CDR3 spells CASSTQGLGVYEQYF. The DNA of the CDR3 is TGCGCCAGCAGCACACAGGGACTAGGTGTTTACGAGCAGTACTTC.

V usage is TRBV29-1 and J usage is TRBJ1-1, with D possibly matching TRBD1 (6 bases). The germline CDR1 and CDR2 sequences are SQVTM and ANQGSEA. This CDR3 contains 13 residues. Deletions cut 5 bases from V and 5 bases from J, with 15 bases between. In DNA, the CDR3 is TGCAGCGTTCATCGGGGGCGGGGAACTGAAGCTTTCTTT. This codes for CSVHRGRGTEAFF.

The CDR3: CASSPPADPYEQYF. CDR3 nucleotide sequence: TGTGCCAGCTCACCACCGGCAGACCCCTACGAGCAGTACTTC. The rearrangement links TRBV18 to TRBJ2-7; D uncertain. Germline V lookup: CDR1 KGHSH, CDR2 LQKENI. CDR3 length: 14 residues. V lost 0 bases and J lost 2, with 8 bases in between.

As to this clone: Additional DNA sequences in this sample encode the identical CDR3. The CDR3 is CASSSTLGTEAFF. DNA of the CDR3: TGTGCCAGCAGCTCCACTCTAGGGACTGAAGCTTTCTTT. The J gene is TRBJ1-1, the V gene TRBV7-3; no clear D gene. Trimming cost V 4 bases and J 5 bases, with 11 bases left between them. CDR1 SGHTA and CDR2 FQGTGA come from the germline V gene. The length of the CDR3 is 13 residues.

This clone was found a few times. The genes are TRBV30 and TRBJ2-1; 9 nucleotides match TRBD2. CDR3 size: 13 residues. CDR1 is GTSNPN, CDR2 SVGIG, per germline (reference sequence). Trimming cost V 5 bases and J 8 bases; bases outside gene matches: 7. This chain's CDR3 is CAWRTGTSYEQFF. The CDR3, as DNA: TGTGCCTGGCGAACCGGGACTAGCTATGAGCAGTTCTTC.

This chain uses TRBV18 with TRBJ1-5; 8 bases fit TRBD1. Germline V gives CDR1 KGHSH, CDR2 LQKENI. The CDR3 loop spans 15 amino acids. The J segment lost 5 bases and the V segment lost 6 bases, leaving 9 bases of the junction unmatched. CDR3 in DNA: TGTGCCAGCTCCTGGCAGGGGGCTTCTGATCAGCCCCAGCATTTT. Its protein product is CASSWQGASDQPQHF.

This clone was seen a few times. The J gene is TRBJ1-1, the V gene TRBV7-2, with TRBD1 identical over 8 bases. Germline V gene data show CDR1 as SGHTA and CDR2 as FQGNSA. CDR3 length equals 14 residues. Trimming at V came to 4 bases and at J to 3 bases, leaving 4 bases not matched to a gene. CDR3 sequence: CASSSQGGDTEAFF. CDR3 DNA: TGTGCCAGCAGCTCACAGGGGGGGGACACTGAAGCTTTCTTT.

The CDR3 DNA is TGTGCCAGCAGCCCCGGGACTAGCGTTACCTACGAGCAGTACTTC. Its translation is CASSPGTSVTYEQYF. The chain joins TRBV5-4 to TRBJ2-7; TRBD2 aligns across 10 bases. The CDR3 runs 15 residues. Germline-derived CDR1 and CDR2 are SGHNT and YYREEE (reference sequence). After removal of 4 bases from V and 2 bases from J, the junction contained 6 bases not matched to a gene.